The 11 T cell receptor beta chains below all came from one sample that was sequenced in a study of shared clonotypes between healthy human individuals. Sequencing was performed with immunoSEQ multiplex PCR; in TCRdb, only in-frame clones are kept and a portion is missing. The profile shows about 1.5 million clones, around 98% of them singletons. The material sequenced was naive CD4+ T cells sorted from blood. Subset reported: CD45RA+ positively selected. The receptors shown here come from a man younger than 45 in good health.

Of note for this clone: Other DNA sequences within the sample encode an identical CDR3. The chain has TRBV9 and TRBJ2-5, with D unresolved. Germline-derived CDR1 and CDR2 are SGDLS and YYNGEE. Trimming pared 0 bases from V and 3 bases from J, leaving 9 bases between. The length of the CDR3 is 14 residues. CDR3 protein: CASSVGVREETQYF. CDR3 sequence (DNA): TGTGCCAGCAGCGTAGGCGTAAGGGAAGAGACCCAGTACTTC.

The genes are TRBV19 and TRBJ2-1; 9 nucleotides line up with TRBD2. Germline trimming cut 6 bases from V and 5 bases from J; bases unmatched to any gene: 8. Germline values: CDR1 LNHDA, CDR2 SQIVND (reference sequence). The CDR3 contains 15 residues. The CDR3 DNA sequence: TGTGCCAGTAGCCAACCGGGACTAGCCGACAATGAGCAGTTCTTC. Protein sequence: CASSQPGLADNEQFF.

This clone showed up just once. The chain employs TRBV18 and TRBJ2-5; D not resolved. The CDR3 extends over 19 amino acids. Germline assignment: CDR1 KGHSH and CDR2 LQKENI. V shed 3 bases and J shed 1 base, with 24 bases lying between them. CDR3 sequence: CASSPKRSPQRQSQETQYF. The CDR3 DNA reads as TGTGCCAGCTCACCGAAACGCTCACCACAACGGCAGTCCCAAGAGACCCAGTACTTC.

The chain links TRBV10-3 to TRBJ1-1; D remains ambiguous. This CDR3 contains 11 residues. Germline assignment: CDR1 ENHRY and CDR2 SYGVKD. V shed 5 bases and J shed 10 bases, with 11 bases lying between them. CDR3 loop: CAISTPGRAFF. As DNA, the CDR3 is TGTGCCATCAGTACTCCCGGGAGAGCTTTCTTT.

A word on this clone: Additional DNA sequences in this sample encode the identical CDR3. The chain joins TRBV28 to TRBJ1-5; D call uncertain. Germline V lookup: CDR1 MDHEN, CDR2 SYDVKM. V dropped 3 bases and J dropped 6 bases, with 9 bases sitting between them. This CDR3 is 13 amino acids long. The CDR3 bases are TGTGCCAGCAGTTTGGTGGGAGGTCAGCCCCAGCATTTT. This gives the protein CASSLVGGQPQHF.

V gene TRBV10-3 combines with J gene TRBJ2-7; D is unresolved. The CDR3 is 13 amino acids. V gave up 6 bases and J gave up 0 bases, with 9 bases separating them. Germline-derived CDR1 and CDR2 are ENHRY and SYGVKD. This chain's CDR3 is CAIRAGPSYEQYF. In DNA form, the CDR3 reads TGTGCCATCAGGGCAGGTCCCTCCTACGAGCAGTACTTC.

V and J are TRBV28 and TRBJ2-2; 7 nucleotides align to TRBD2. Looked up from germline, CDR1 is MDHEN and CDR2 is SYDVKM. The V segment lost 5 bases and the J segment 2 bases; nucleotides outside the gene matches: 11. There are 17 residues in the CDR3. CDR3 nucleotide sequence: TGTGCCAGCAGTCCAAGCGGGATTAGTCTAAACACCGGGGAGCTGTTTTTT. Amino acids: CASSPSGISLNTGELFF.

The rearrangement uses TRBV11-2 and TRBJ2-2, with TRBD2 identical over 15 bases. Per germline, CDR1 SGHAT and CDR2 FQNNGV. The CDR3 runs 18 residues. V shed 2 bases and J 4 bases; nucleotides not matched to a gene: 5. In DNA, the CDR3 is TGTGCCAGCAGCTTACAGGGACTAGCGGGAGGTTTCACCGGGGAGCTGTTTTTT. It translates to CASSLQGLAGGFTGELFF.

In nucleotides, the CDR3 is TGTGCCAGCAGCACCACGACCAGGGGAAGGGGGGACACTGAAGCTTTCTTT. Residues: CASSTTTRGRGDTEAFF. This rearrangement joins TRBV7-9 to TRBJ1-1; D is possibly TRBD1 (6 bases). V was shortened by 5 bases and J by 3 bases, with 22 bases between the two germline ends. Per the germline V gene, CDR1 is SEHNR and CDR2 is FQNEAQ (reference sequence). This CDR3 spans 17 amino acids.

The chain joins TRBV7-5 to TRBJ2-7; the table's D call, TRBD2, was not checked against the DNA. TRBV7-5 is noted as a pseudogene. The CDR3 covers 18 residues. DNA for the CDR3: TGTGTCAGAAGCTCACGCGGGACTAGCGGGAGCTCGGCTAGAATTGAGTACTTC. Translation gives CVRSSRGTSGSSARIEYF.

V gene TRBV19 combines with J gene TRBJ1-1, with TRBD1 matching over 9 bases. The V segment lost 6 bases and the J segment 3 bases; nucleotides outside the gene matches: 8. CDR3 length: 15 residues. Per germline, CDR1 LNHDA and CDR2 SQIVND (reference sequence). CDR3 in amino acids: CASRSLQGAYTEAFF. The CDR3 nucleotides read TGTGCCAGTAGGTCCTTACAGGGGGCCTACACTGAAGCTTTCTTT.